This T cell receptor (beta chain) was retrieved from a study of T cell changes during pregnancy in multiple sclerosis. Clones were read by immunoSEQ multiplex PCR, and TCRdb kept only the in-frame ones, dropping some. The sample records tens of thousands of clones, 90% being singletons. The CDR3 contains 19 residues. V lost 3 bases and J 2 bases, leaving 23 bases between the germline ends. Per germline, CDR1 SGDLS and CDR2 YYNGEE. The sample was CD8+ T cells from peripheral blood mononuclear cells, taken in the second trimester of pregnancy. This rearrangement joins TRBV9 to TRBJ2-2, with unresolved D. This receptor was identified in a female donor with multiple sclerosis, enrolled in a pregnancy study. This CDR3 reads CASSDTVGPDQLNTGELFF. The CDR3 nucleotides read TGTGCCAGCAGCGACACCGTGGGCCCGGATCAGCTCAACACCGGGGAGCTGTTTTTT.